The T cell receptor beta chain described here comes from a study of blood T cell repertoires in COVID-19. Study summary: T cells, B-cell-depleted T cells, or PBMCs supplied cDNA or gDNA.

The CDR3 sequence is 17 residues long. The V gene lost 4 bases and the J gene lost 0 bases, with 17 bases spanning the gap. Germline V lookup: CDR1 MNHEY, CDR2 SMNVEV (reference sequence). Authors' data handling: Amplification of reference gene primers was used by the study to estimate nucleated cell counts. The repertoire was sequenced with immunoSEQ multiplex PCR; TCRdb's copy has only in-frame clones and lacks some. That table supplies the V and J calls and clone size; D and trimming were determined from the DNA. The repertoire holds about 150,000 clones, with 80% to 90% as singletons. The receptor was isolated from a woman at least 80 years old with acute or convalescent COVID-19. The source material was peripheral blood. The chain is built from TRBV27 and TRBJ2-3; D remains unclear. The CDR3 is CASSSIDTSRSTDTQYF. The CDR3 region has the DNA TGTGCCAGCAGTTCCATAGACACCTCCCGGAGCACAGATACGCAGTATTTT.